Listed here are 13 T cell receptor beta chains from one sample, sequenced in a study of shared clonotypes between healthy human individuals. The data were produced by immunoSEQ multiplex PCR, yet TCRdb's version contains in-frame clones alone and is incomplete. Of some 350,000 clones listed, about 74% are singletons. Sequencing was done on a sample of memory CD4+ T cells sorted from blood. Subset meaning: CD45RA-negative fraction. The receptors shown here come from a man between 25 and 39 years old in good health.

The chain joins TRBV2 to TRBJ1-2; a weak D match, TRBD1 (6 bases). The CDR3 spans 13 residues. Germline V CDR1 and CDR2: SNHLY, FYNNEI. V lost 10 bases and J lost 2, with 14 bases in between. The CDR3 bases are TGTGCCACCGCTGTGGACAGAAACTATGGCTACACCTTC. It codes for CATAVDRNYGYTF.

The CDR3 sequence is CASNGPLSNQPQHF. The CDR3 nucleotides are TGTGCCAGCAACGGGCCCCTTAGCAATCAGCCCCAGCATTTT. The gene calls are TRBV6-6 and TRBJ1-5; D not resolved. This CDR3 is built from 14 residues. CDR1 MNHNY and CDR2 SVGAGI come from the germline V gene (reference sequence). The V end was cut by 7 bases, the J end by 0 bases, with 10 bases between.

The chain links TRBV4-2 to TRBJ2-1; TRBD2 might be the D (6 bases). Trimming removed 0 bases from V and 0 bases from J, with 15 bases in between. CDR1 is LGHNA and CDR2 is YNFKEQ in the germline V gene. CDR3 size: 18 residues. In DNA form, the CDR3 reads TGTGCCAGCAGCCAAGACACGGGACTCCCGAGCTCCTACAATGAGCAGTTCTTC. Its translation: CASSQDTGLPSSYNEQFF.

This chain joins TRBV6-6 and TRBJ2-5; the D gene is possibly TRBD2 (5 bases). Trimming cost V 6 bases and J 7 bases, with 9 bases left between them. Germline V gives CDR1 MNHNY, CDR2 SVGAGI (reference sequence). The CDR3 is 11 amino acids. CDR3 DNA sequence: TGTGCCAGCAGCACCACTAGGACCCAGTACTTC. Its protein product is CASSTTRTQYF.

In its sample, this clone was seen a few times. The J gene is TRBJ2-3, the V gene TRBV7-8; D unclear. Germline CDR1 SGHVS, CDR2 FQNEAQ. The germline V and J ends were trimmed by 2 bases and 4 bases, with 4 bases remaining between them. The CDR3 consists of 12 residues. The CDR3 DNA reads as TGTGCCAGCAGCTTACAGTCAGATACGCAGTATTTT. This translates into CASSLQSDTQYF.

V is TRBV27 and J is TRBJ2-3; D might be TRBD1 (5 bases). V lost 4 bases and J 1 base, leaving 18 bases between the germline ends. The germline V gene has CDR1 MNHEY and CDR2 SMNVEV (reference sequence). The CDR3 spans 17 residues. The CDR3 here is CASSSNFMGLRTDTQYF. CDR3 nucleotide sequence: TGTGCCAGCAGTTCCAACTTTATGGGGCTCCGCACAGATACGCAGTATTTT.

With respect to this clone: Only one base separates this from a far larger clonotype, so it likely reflects a read error. This CDR3 is also generated by other DNA sequences in the sample. V gene TRBV5-5 combines with J gene TRBJ2-7, with TRBD2 matching over 7 bases. The CDR3 runs to 17 residues. CDR1 and CDR2 from the germline V gene are SGHKS and YYEKEE (reference sequence). Losses at the gene ends were 0 bases for V and 5 bases for J; bases not matched to a gene: 14. The CDR3 bases are TGTGCCAGCAGCTTGGTAGCTCTCCAGCGGGATGGGGACGAGCAGTACTTC. Amino acid sequence: CASSLVALQRDGDEQYF.

V gene TRBV19 combines with J gene TRBJ2-7; D might be TRBD1 (5 bases). Trimming took off 3 bases at V and 0 bases at J, with 9 bases between the two ends. This CDR3 is 14 amino acids long. Germline CDR1 is LNHDA and CDR2 is SQIVND (reference sequence). CDR3 DNA sequence: TGTGCCAGTAGTATTACAGGCACCTCCTACGAGCAGTACTTC. It codes for CASSITGTSYEQYF.

This clone came up once. V gene TRBV5-4 combines with J gene TRBJ1-3; D possibly corresponds to TRBD1 (5 bases). The ends were cut back, 0 bases at V and 1 base at J, with 5 bases in the middle. The CDR3 has 14 residues. Per germline, CDR1 SGHNT and CDR2 YYREEE (reference sequence). CDR3 sequence: CASSLEGSGNTIYF. In nucleotides, the CDR3 is TGTGCCAGCAGCTTGGAGGGGTCTGGAAACACCATATATTTT.

The chain carries TRBV4-3 and TRBJ2-1; D possibly matches TRBD1 or TRBD2 (5 bases each). Germline V lookup: CDR1 LGHNA, CDR2 YSLEER. The V and J ends lost 0 bases and 2 bases respectively, with 8 bases between them. The CDR3 extends over 15 amino acids. The CDR3 spells CASSQDRDAYNEQFF. In nucleotides, the CDR3 is TGCGCCAGCAGCCAAGACAGGGACGCCTACAATGAGCAGTTCTTC.

This clone turned up a few times. The V call is TRBV9, the J call TRBJ2-7; D unclear. The V and J ends lost 0 bases and 3 bases respectively, with 4 bases between them. The length of the CDR3 is 12 residues. Germline CDR1 SGDLS, CDR2 YYNGEE. The CDR3 spells CASSVGNYEQYF. The CDR3 DNA is TGTGCCAGCAGCGTAGGGAACTACGAGCAGTACTTC. The complete variable domain, with remaining parts taken from reference TRBV9 and TRBJ2-7, reads DSGVTQTPKHLITATGQRVTLRCSPRSGDLSVYWYQQSLDQGLQFLIQYYNGEERAKGNILERFSAQQFPDLHSELNLSSLELGDSALYFCASSVGNYEQYFGPGTRLTVT.

This rearrangement joins TRBV28 to TRBJ2-7; no firm D call. Trimming left V 4 bases short and J 0 bases short, with 10 bases between. CDR1 and CDR2 from the germline V gene are MDHEN and SYDVKM. The CDR3 spans 14 residues. CDR3 residues: CASSSVVNSYEQYF. The DNA of the CDR3 is TGTGCCAGCAGTTCTGTAGTGAACTCCTACGAGCAGTACTTC.

This clone was observed a single time. J is TRBJ1-3 and V is TRBV5-1; the D gene is possibly TRBD1 (5 bases). The CDR3 spans 17 residues. The germline gives CDR1 SGHRS, CDR2 YFSETQ. Trimming removed 2 bases from V and 8 bases from J, with 23 bases in between. The CDR3 sequence is CASSLLNSDTLGHTIYF. CDR3 in DNA: TGCGCCAGCAGCTTATTGAATTCCGACACGCTGGGGCACACCATATATTTT.